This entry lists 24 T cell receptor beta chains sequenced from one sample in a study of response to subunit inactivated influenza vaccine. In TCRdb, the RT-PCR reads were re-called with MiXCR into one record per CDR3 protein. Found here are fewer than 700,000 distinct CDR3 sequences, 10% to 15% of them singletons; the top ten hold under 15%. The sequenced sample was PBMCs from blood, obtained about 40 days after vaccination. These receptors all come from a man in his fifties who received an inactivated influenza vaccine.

As DNA, the CDR3 is TGCGCCAGCAGCTTGGATCCGGGCCTGGAGTATGGCTACACCTTC. It encodes CASSLDPGLEYGYTF. This chain links TRBV5-1 with TRBJ1-2, with D uncertain. V was clipped by 0 bases and J by 5 bases, with 14 bases between them. In germline, CDR1 is SGHRS, CDR2 YFSETQ. This CDR3 has 15 residues.

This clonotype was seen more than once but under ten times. CDR3 region: CATEEGLGYTF. In nucleotides, the CDR3 is TGTGCCACCGAAGAGGGTTTGGGCTACACCTTC. The chain couples TRBV24-1 to TRBJ1-2; D uncertain. The CDR3 runs to 11 residues. CDR1 is KGHDR and CDR2 is SFDVKD in the germline V gene. V was shortened by 9 bases and J by 8 bases, with 12 bases between the two germline ends.

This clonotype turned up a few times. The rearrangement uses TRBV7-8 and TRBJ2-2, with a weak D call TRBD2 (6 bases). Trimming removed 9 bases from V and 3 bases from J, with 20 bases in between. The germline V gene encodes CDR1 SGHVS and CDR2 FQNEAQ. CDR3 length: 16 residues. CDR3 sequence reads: CASYYRRDLYTGELFF. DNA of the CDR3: TGTGCCAGTTACTATCGGCGGGACCTCTACACCGGGGAGCTGTTTTTT.

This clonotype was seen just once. The CDR3 DNA is TGTGCCAGCAGCCATTATCTCACGGAGGGTACCGGGGAGCTGTTTTTT. This gives the protein CASSHYLTEGTGELFF. The rearrangement uses TRBV9 and TRBJ2-2, with D tentatively TRBD2 (6 bases). The CDR3 covers 16 residues. Germline V gene data show CDR1 as SGDLS and CDR2 as YYNGEE. Deletions cut 4 bases from V and 5 bases from J, with 18 bases between. Full variable domain (outside the CDR3, taken from reference TRBV9 and TRBJ2-2): DSGVTQTPKHLITATGQRVTLRCSPRSGDLSVYWYQQSLDQGLQFLIQYYNGEERAKGNILERFSAQQFPDLHSELNLSSLELGDSALYFCASSHYLTEGTGELFFGEGSRLTVL.

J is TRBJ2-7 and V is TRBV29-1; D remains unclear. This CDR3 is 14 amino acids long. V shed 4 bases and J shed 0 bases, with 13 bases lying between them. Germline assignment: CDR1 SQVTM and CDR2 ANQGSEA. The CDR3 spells CSVVGQSPSYEQYF. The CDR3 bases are TGCAGCGTTGTAGGGCAGAGCCCCTCCTACGAGCAGTACTTC.

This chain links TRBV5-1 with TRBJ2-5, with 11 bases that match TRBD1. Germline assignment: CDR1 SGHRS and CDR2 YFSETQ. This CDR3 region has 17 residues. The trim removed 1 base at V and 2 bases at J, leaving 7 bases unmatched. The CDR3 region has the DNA TGCGCCAGCAGCTTGATTCCACGGGACAGGGGGCAAGAGACCCAGTACTTC. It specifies CASSLIPRDRGQETQYF.

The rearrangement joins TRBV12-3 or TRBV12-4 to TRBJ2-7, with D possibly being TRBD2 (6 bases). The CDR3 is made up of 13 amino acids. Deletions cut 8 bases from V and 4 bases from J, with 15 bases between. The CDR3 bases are TGTGCCAGCTCAATTGTCGGGACTTACGAGCAGTACTTC. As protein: CASSIVGTYEQYF.

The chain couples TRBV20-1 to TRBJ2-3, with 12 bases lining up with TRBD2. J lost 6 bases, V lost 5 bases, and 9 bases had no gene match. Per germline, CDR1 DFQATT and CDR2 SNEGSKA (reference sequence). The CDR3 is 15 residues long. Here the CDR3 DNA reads TGCAGTGCTGTCACTAGCGGGAGGTCCCGGGATACGCAGTATTTT. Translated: CSAVTSGRSRDTQYF.

The CDR3 nucleotides are TGCGCCAGCAGCTCCGGGACCGAATATGAAAAACTGTTTTTT. Protein product: CASSSGTEYEKLFF. This sequence joins TRBV5-1 and TRBJ1-4, with D perhaps matching TRBD1 (5 bases). This CDR3 comprises 14 residues. CDR1 and CDR2 (germline): SGHRS, YFSETQ. Trimming took off 3 bases at V and 6 bases at J, with 12 bases between the two ends. The full variable domain, in which reference TRBV5-1 and TRBJ1-4 provide the parts outside the CDR3, is KAGVTQTPRYLIKTRGQQVTLSCSPISGHRSVSWYQQTPGQGLQFLFEYFSETQRNKGNFPGRFSGRQFSNSRSEMNVSTLELGDSALYLCASSSGTEYEKLFFGSGTQLSVL.

DNA for the CDR3: TGTGCCAGCAGTTCGGCGGAGATGGGTTCACCCCTCCACTTT. Its translation is CASSSAEMGSPLHF. The chain joins TRBV6-5 to TRBJ1-6; D gene unclear. The CDR3 spans 14 residues. Trimming stripped 4 bases from V and 9 bases from J, with 13 bases between. The germline V gene encodes CDR1 MNHEY and CDR2 SVGAGI.

In DNA, the CDR3 is TGTGCCAGCAGCTCGACTAGCGGGAGCTTCTACGAGCAGTACTTC. This sequence encodes CASSSTSGSFYEQYF. The chain joins TRBV7-2 to TRBJ2-7; 12 bases fit TRBD2. V shed 4 bases and J 3 bases; nucleotides not matched to a gene: 4. Germline-derived CDR1 and CDR2 are SGHTA and FQGNSA. The CDR3 extends over 15 amino acids.

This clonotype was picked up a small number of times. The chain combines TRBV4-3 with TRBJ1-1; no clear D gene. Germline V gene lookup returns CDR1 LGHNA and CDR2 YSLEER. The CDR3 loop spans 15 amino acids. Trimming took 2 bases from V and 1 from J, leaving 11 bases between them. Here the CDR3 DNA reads TGCGCCAGCAGCCAAAGTGGGAGAAGGAACACTGAAGCTTTCTTT. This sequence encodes CASSQSGRRNTEAFF.

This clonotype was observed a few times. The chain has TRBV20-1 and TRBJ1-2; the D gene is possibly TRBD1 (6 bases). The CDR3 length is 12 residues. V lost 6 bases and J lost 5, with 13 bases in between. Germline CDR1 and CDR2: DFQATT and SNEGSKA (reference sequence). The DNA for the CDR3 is TGCAGTGCACCAGGACAGCCATATGGCTACACCTTC. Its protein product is CSAPGQPYGYTF.

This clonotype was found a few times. Here the CDR3 reads CSVEDQGRGNYGYTF. The CDR3 nucleotides read TGCAGCGTTGAAGATCAAGGGAGGGGTAACTATGGCTACACCTTC. The chain has TRBV29-1 and TRBJ1-2, with a possible D match to TRBD1 (5 bases). This CDR3 region has 15 residues. V was cut by 0 bases and J by 1 base, with 12 bases left in between. Germline V gives CDR1 SQVTM, CDR2 ANQGSEA.

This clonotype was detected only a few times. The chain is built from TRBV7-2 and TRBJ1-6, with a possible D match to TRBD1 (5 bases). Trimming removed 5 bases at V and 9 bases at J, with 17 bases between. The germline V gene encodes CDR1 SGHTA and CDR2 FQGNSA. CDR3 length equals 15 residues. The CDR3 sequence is CASSPAGPMTSPLHF. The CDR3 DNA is TGTGCCAGCAGCCCGGCGGGGCCTATGACTTCACCCCTCCACTTT.

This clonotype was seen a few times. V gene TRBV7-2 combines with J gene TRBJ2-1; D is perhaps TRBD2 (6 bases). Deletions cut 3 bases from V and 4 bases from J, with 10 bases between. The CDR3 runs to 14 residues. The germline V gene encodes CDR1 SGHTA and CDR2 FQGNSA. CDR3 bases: TGTGCCAGCAGCTTTTCTAGCGAGTACAATGAGCAGTTCTTC. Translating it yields CASSFSSEYNEQFF.

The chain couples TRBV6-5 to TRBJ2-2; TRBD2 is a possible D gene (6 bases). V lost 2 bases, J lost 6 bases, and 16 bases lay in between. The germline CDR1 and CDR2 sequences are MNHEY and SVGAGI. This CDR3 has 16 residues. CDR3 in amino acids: CASSYGGRGRPGELFF. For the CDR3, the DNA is TGTGCCAGCAGTTACGGGGGACGGGGGAGACCCGGGGAGCTGTTTTTT.

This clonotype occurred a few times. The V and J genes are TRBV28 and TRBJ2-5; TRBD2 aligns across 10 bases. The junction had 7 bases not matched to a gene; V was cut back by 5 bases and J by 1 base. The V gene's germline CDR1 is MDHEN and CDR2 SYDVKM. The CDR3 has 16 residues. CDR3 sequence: CASSPGLAVSQETQYF. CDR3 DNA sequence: TGTGCCAGCAGTCCAGGACTAGCGGTATCCCAAGAGACCCAGTACTTC.

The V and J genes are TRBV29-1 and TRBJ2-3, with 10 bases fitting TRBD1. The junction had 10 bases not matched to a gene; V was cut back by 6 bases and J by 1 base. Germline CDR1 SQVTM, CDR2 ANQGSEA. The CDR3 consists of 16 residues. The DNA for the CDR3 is TGCAGCGTCAGACCGGGACAGGGGTTCCGCACAGATACGCAGTATTTT. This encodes CSVRPGQGFRTDTQYF.

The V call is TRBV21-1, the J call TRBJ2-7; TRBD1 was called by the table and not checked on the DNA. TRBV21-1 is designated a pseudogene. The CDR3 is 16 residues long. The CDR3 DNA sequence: TGTGCCAGCAGCAAAGAACAAATGGGACAGGGCGGAGAGCAGTACTTC. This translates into CASSKEQMGQGGEQYF.

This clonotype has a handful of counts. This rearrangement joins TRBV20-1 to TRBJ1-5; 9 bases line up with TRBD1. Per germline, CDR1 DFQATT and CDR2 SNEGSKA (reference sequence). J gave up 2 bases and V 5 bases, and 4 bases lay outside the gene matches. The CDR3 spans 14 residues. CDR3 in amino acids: CSAGGQGGNQPQHF. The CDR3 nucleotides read TGCAGTGCTGGGGGACAGGGAGGCAATCAGCCCCAGCATTTT.

The chain's CDR3 is CSAETSGPSSYEQYF. CDR3 nucleotides: TGCAGTGCAGAAACTAGCGGCCCCAGCTCCTACGAGCAGTACTTC. This rearrangement joins TRBV20-1 to TRBJ2-7, with 8 nucleotides matching TRBD2. CDR3 size: 15 residues. V gave up 6 bases and J gave up 0 bases; unmatched junction bases: 10. Germline values: CDR1 DFQATT, CDR2 SNEGSKA (reference sequence).

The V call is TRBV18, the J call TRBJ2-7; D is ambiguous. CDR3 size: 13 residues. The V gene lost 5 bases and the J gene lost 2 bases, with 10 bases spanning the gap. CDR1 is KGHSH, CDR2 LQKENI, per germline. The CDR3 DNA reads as TGTGCCAGCTCATCAACTGTGACCTACGAGCAGTACTTC. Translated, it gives CASSSTVTYEQYF.

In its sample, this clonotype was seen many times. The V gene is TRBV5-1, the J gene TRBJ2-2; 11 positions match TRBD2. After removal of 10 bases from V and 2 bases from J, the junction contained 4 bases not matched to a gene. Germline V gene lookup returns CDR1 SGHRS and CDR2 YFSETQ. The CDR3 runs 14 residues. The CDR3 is CASGLAANTGELFF. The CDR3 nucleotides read TGCGCCTCGGGACTAGCGGCTAACACCGGGGAGCTGTTTTTT.